The sequence of this TCR beta chain was determined in a study of blood T cell repertoires in COVID-19. Overall study context: Specimens from acute and convalescent COVID-19 originated in the United States, Italy and Spain.

Germline CDR1 SNHLY, CDR2 FYNNEI. The junction had 12 bases not matched to a gene; V was cut back by 6 bases and J by 6 bases. This CDR3 region has 15 residues. Data came from immunoSEQ multiplex PCR; TCRdb stores just in-frame clones and leaves some out. The repertoire holds approximately 180,000 clones, with roughly 80% as singletons. The sample taken for sequencing was PBMCs or T cells enriched from blood (not recorded which). The J gene is TRBJ1-1, the V gene TRBV2, with 8 bases lining up with TRBD1. The TCR originated in a woman between 45 and 65 years old who had recovered from COVID-19. Here the CDR3 reads CASRGGLQGVAEAFF. In nucleotides, the CDR3 is TGTGCCAGCAGAGGAGGGTTACAGGGGGTCGCTGAAGCTTTCTTT.